These 26 T cell receptor beta chains share one sample of origin, sequenced in a study of shared clonotypes between healthy human individuals. Terminally differentiated effector memory CD45RA+ cells were excluded by CCR7 positive selection of CD45RO-negative cells. Only in-frame clones appear in the TCRdb table, and some are missing; sequencing was by immunoSEQ multiplex PCR. The sample includes roughly 810,000 clones, approximately 96% of them seen just once. The sequenced sample consisted of naive CD8+ T cells sorted from blood. All receptors derive from a man aged 25 to 40 in good health.

V gene TRBV7-9 combines with J gene TRBJ2-1; TRBD1 matches at 8 bases. J was trimmed by 0 bases and V by 3 bases; bases with no gene match: 7. The CDR3 covers 17 residues. In germline, CDR1 is SEHNR, CDR2 FQNEAQ (reference sequence). The CDR3 coding sequence is TGTGCCAGCAGCTTTAACACAGGGGGAACCTCCTACAATGAGCAGTTCTTC. Encoded protein: CASSFNTGGTSYNEQFF.

This clone has just one count. J is TRBJ2-4 and V is TRBV28, with unresolved D. The V and J ends lost 2 bases and 5 bases respectively, with 10 bases between them. Germline V lookup: CDR1 MDHEN, CDR2 SYDVKM. This CDR3 is 14 amino acids long. The CDR3 is CASSLNWSQNIQYF. CDR3 coding DNA: TGTGCCAGCAGTTTAAATTGGTCCCAAAACATTCAGTACTTC. Full variable domain (remainder filled in from reference TRBV28 and TRBJ2-4): DVKVTQSSRYLVKRTGEKVFLECVQDMDHENMFWYRQDPGLGLRLIYFSYDVKMKEKGDIPEGYSVSREKKERFSLILESASTNQTSMYLCASSLNWSQNIQYFGAGTRLSVL.

The chain recombines TRBV28 with TRBJ1-2; weak D call: TRBD1 (5 bases). V was clipped by 5 bases and J by 4 bases, with 8 bases between them. Germline V lookup: CDR1 MDHEN, CDR2 SYDVKM. This CDR3 comprises 12 residues. The CDR3 DNA follows: TGTGCCAGCAGTACCGACAGCTATGGCTACACCTTC. It yields the protein CASSTDSYGYTF.

The chain employs TRBV11-2 and TRBJ1-4, with TRBD1 matching over 8 bases. The germline V gene encodes CDR1 SGHAT and CDR2 FQNNGV. The junction had 7 bases not matched to a gene; V was cut back by 8 bases and J by 8 bases. The CDR3 runs 13 residues. CDR3 DNA: TGTGCCAGCGCAGGGGGCGCCGGGGAAAAACTGTTTTTT. This encodes CASAGGAGEKLFF.

The chain is built from TRBV21-1 and TRBJ2-7; the table's D call TRBD1 went unverified against the DNA. TRBV21-1 is designated a pseudogene. The CDR3 sequence is 16 residues long. Written as DNA, the CDR3 is TGTGCCAGCAGCCATCATTACAGGGTCCCCCCTTACGAGCAGTACTTC. Residues: CASSHHYRVPPYEQYF.

The V call is TRBV27, the J call TRBJ2-7, with 11 bases matching TRBD2. This CDR3 region has 15 residues. V shed 5 bases and J 3 bases; nucleotides not matched to a gene: 6. The germline V gene encodes CDR1 MNHEY and CDR2 SMNVEV (reference sequence). Here the CDR3 DNA reads TGTGCCAGCAGTAGCGGGACTAGCGGATTCTACGAGCAGTACTTC. Translation gives CASSSGTSGFYEQYF.

CDR3: CASIGASTDEQYF. As DNA, the CDR3 is TGTGCCAGCATTGGGGCTAGTACCGACGAGCAGTACTTC. The V call is TRBV7-6, the J call TRBJ2-7; tentative D call: TRBD1 (5 bases). Trimming took off 7 bases at V and 5 bases at J, with 15 bases between the two ends. Germline assignment: CDR1 SGHVS and CDR2 FNYEAQ. The CDR3 sequence is 13 residues long.

The chain couples TRBV7-9 to TRBJ2-3; no clear D. CDR3 length: 19 amino acids. The V end was cut by 4 bases, the J end by 2 bases, with 25 bases between. Germline CDR1 and CDR2: SEHNR and FQNEAQ (reference sequence). CDR3 nucleotides: TGTGCCAGCAGCTCCCCTTTTCATCTCGCTGAAACCTACACAGATACGCAGTATTTT. Its protein is CASSSPFHLAETYTDTQYF. Filled out from reference TRBV7-9 and TRBJ2-3, the complete variable domain reads DTGVSQNPRHKITKRGQNVTFRCDPISEHNRLYWYRQTLGQGPEFLTYFQNEAQLEKSRLLSDRFSAERPKGSFSTLEIQRTEQGDSAMYLCASSSPFHLAETYTDTQYFGPGTRLTVL.

The gene calls are TRBV30 and TRBJ2-2; 9 nucleotides line up with TRBD1. Per the germline V gene, CDR1 is GTSNPN and CDR2 is SVGIG (reference sequence). This CDR3 has 14 residues. J lost 7 bases, V lost 3 bases, and 6 bases had no gene match. The CDR3 nucleotides are TGTGCCTGGAGCCCGGGACAGGGCGACGGGGAGCTGTTTTTT. Encoded protein: CAWSPGQGDGELFF. Variable domain in full (rest from reference TRBV30 and TRBJ2-2): SQTIHQWPATLVQPVGSPLSLECTVEGTSNPNLYWYRQAAGRGLQLLFYSVGIGQISSEVPQNLSASRPQDRQFILSSKKLLLSDSGFYLCAWSPGQGDGELFFGEGSRLTVL.

J is TRBJ2-7 and V is TRBV18, with 9 positions matching TRBD2. V was pared by 3 bases and J by 0 bases, with 6 bases of the junction left unmatched. Germline V lookup: CDR1 KGHSH, CDR2 LQKENI. The CDR3 is made up of 16 amino acids. This chain's CDR3 is CASSPIIAGASYEQYF. Written as DNA, the CDR3 is TGTGCCAGCTCACCCATAATAGCGGGAGCCTCCTACGAGCAGTACTTC.

J is TRBJ1-4 and V is TRBV27, with a tentative D call TRBD1 (5 bases). Trimming left V 2 bases short and J 8 bases short, with 15 bases between. The germline CDR1 and CDR2 sequences are MNHEY and SMNVEV (reference sequence). The CDR3 is 15 amino acids. CDR3: CASSLGTLGGEKLFF. CDR3 nucleotides: TGTGCCAGCAGTTTAGGAACGTTGGGGGGGGAAAAACTGTTTTTT. Using reference TRBV27 and TRBJ1-4 for the parts outside the CDR3, the full variable domain is EAQVTQNPRYLITVTGKKLTVTCSQNMNHEYMSWYRQDPGLGLRQIYYSMNVEVTDKGDVPEGYKVSRKEKRNFPLILESPSPNQTSLYFCASSLGTLGGEKLFFGSGTQLSVL.

The J gene is TRBJ1-2, the V gene TRBV5-1; D is perhaps TRBD1 (5 bases). Trimming took off 0 bases at V and 1 base at J, with 7 bases between the two ends. The CDR3 covers 14 residues. Germline loops: CDR1 SGHRS, CDR2 YFSETQ. CDR3 residues: CASSLGQRNYGYTF. The CDR3 nucleotides are TGCGCCAGCAGCTTGGGACAGCGTAACTATGGCTACACCTTC.

As DNA, the CDR3 is TGTGCCAGCAGCTTAGGAGGGGGGACTGCGGGATACACAGATACGCAGTATTTT. Translating gives CASSLGGGTAGYTDTQYF. The J gene is TRBJ2-3, the V gene TRBV7-6; TRBD1 or TRBD2 may be the D gene (6 bases each). CDR3 length: 18 residues. Germline V gene sequence: CDR1 SGHVS, CDR2 FNYEAQ. V was trimmed by 1 base and J by 2 bases, leaving 19 bases between them.

V is TRBV4-3 and J is TRBJ1-2; D is uncertain. This CDR3 comprises 13 residues. The germline V gene has CDR1 LGHNA and CDR2 YSLEER. Trimming removed 3 bases at V and 7 bases at J, with 12 bases between. The CDR3 DNA reads as TGCGCCAGCAGCCAGACGAAGTGGGTTGGCTACACCTTC. Translating it yields CASSQTKWVGYTF.

The rearrangement links TRBV9 to TRBJ2-7, with 8 bases matching TRBD2. The CDR3 is 15 residues long. Trimming cost V 0 bases and J 7 bases; bases outside gene matches: 9. CDR1 is SGDLS, CDR2 YYNGEE, per germline. This CDR3 is CASSVGPAGDEEQYF. The CDR3 DNA reads TGTGCCAGCAGCGTAGGACCAGCGGGAGATGAGGAGCAGTACTTC. The variable domain in full, with the rest retrieved from reference TRBV9 and TRBJ2-7, is DSGVTQTPKHLITATGQRVTLRCSPRSGDLSVYWYQQSLDQGLQFLIQYYNGEERAKGNILERFSAQQFPDLHSELNLSSLELGDSALYFCASSVGPAGDEEQYFGPGTRLTVT.

The chain uses TRBV27 and TRBJ1-6; 7 bases match TRBD1. CDR3 size: 14 residues. V trimming: 8 bases; J trimming: 12 bases; junction bases outside the gene matches: 13. The germline V gene has CDR1 MNHEY and CDR2 SMNVEV (reference sequence). CDR3: CASRLVGQSLPLHF. CDR3 nucleotide sequence: TGTGCCAGCCGTCTCGTGGGACAGAGCCTACCCCTCCACTTT.

The rearrangement uses TRBV7-9 and TRBJ2-1, with TRBD2 matching 8 bases. Trimming cost V 1 base and J 6 bases; bases outside gene matches: 8. The CDR3 is 16 amino acids. Germline V gene sequence: CDR1 SEHNR, CDR2 FQNEAQ (reference sequence). CDR3 sequence: CASSLVTGLASNEQFF. As DNA, the CDR3 is TGTGCCAGCAGCTTAGTTACAGGACTAGCATCCAATGAGCAGTTCTTC.

The chain recombines TRBV7-8 with TRBJ2-2; possible D gene TRBD2, 6 bases. Germline CDR1 reads SGHVS; CDR2 reads FQNEAQ. This CDR3 has 14 amino acids. The ends were cut back, 1 base at V and 6 bases at J, with 9 bases in the middle. CDR3 loop: CASSLGPGAGELFF. The CDR3 DNA follows: TGTGCCAGCAGCTTAGGTCCGGGAGCCGGGGAGCTGTTTTTT.

J is TRBJ2-7 and V is TRBV11-2; 8 bases fit TRBD2. V gave up 5 bases and J gave up 6 bases; unmatched junction bases: 6. CDR3 length: 13 residues. CDR1 SGHAT and CDR2 FQNNGV come from the germline V gene. The CDR3 bases are TGTGCCAGCAGCCGATTTAGCGGGACCGAGCAGTACTTC. Its translation: CASSRFSGTEQYF.

This chain connects TRBV5-1 to TRBJ2-3; D possibly corresponds to TRBD2 (5 bases). V lost 3 bases and J 4 bases, leaving 15 bases between the germline ends. CDR1 is SGHRS, CDR2 YFSETQ, per germline. This CDR3 has 15 residues. The CDR3 DNA is TGCGCCAGCAGCTCCGAGGACTCAGTCCCAGATACGCAGTATTTT. Translating gives CASSSEDSVPDTQYF.

The V call is TRBV7-9, the J call TRBJ2-5; D may be TRBD2 (5 bases). Trimming took 5 bases from V and 2 from J, leaving 9 bases between them. CDR1 is SEHNR, CDR2 FQNEAQ, per germline (reference sequence). The CDR3 spans 13 residues. This CDR3 reads CASSVLEQETQYF. CDR3 nucleotides: TGTGCCAGCAGCGTACTAGAACAAGAGACCCAGTACTTC.

As regards this clone: This sample includes further DNA sequences coding for the same CDR3. This chain links TRBV7-9 with TRBJ2-7; D ambiguous. V lost 5 bases, J lost 6 bases, and 11 bases lay in between. Germline V gives CDR1 SEHNR, CDR2 FQNEAQ (reference sequence). The CDR3 totals 12 residues. CDR3: CASSLGWGEQYF. The CDR3 nucleotides read TGTGCCAGCAGCCTAGGGTGGGGCGAGCAGTACTTC.

V gene TRBV7-2 combines with J gene TRBJ2-1, with 10 bases that match TRBD2. The CDR3 is 16 amino acids. J gave up 3 bases and V 3 bases, and 5 bases lay outside the gene matches. The germline V gene encodes CDR1 SGHTA and CDR2 FQGNSA. CDR3 amino acids: CASSFLAGDRYNEQFF. CDR3 DNA sequence: TGTGCCAGCAGCTTTCTAGCGGGAGACCGCTACAATGAGCAGTTCTTC.

This chain uses TRBV10-2 with TRBJ2-1; 7 positions match TRBD1. Trimming cost V 9 bases and J 8 bases; bases outside gene matches: 16. The CDR3 covers 15 residues. Germline V gives CDR1 WSHSY, CDR2 SAAADI. The CDR3 loop is CARRFFRDRDDEQFF. As DNA, the CDR3 is TGCGCCAGGCGGTTTTTTCGCGACAGGGACGATGAGCAGTTCTTC.

The chain couples TRBV7-9 to TRBJ2-3, with 8 bases aligning to TRBD2. There are 17 residues in the CDR3. V was pared by 1 base and J by 0 bases, with 6 bases of the junction left unmatched. Germline loops: CDR1 SEHNR, CDR2 FQNEAQ (reference sequence). CDR3 in amino acids: CASSLVASGYSTDTQYF. CDR3 sequence (DNA): TGTGCCAGCAGCTTAGTCGCTAGCGGGTATAGCACAGATACGCAGTATTTT.

The chain combines TRBV9 with TRBJ2-2; 10 positions agree with TRBD2. Germline lookup yields CDR1 SGDLS and CDR2 YYNGEE. There are 16 residues in the CDR3. V lost 0 bases, J lost 1 base, and 0 bases stayed unmatched. This chain's CDR3 is CASSVGTSGNTGELFF. In nucleotides, the CDR3 is TGTGCCAGCAGCGTAGGGACTAGCGGGAACACCGGGGAGCTGTTTTTT.